This T cell receptor beta chain was identified during a study of monozygotic twins with cystic fibrosis (dated by TCRdb to about 2021). About the full investigation: Barcoded libraries were made from roughly 2.8 micrograms of fragmented DNA using approximately 15 PCR cycles. To gauge how much genetics shapes V and J gene usage, the researchers compared TCR beta repertoires both within and across 16 monozygotic twin pairs who have cystic fibrosis. Ten female and six male twin pairs, aged about 2.0 to 36.4 years (median roughly 9 years) and mostly children and adolescents, were included in the cohort. Twins were ranked among 1,000 or so cohort participants for weight-for-height and FEVPerc (FEV1 disease centile) at the day of blood sampling. Data for three of the twin pairs had been reported earlier in a different context.

Following the manufacturer's instructions, TCR beta CDR3 regions were amplified by multiplex PCR with the immunoSEQ immune profiling system. An Illumina NextSeq system was used for sequencing. The authors processed their data as follows. Sequence data were processed on the immunoSEQ Analyzer platform, and clonality was computed as the square root of Simpson's index of productive rearrangements. V and J usage similarity was measured by Jensen-Shannon distance, and CDR3 generation probabilities were computed with OLGA. The immuneACCESS database (August 2020) and VDJdb (December 2020) were searched for shared CDR3 sequences. As stored in TCRdb, this immuneACCESS dataset retains in-frame rearrangements with V and J assigned. A fraction of the clones does not appear; measured against another copy, unresolved V genes explain less than half of the discrepancy, and the remainder lacks a known reason. V and J calls and clone size are copied from that table; D and trimming were computed from the DNA. In this sample the table shows nearly 25,000 clones, around 93% of which occur a single time. The top ten constitute about 0.3% of the sample.

The paper as a whole reports these results and caveats: Significantly higher nucleotide-identical clonotype sharing was observed within monozygotic CF twin pairs than between unrelated CF individuals (P = 0.000026, Mann-Whitney). In 13 of 16 pairs, V gene usage most closely resembled the co-twin's, and the same held for J usage in 8 of 16 pairs, a pattern suggesting genetic constraints. Only a small cohort was studied, and no association of shared CDR3 numbers with age, concordance or disease severity was found. Simpson clonality was generally low (median approximately 0.009), which suggests a naive-dominated repertoire, and clonality was higher in the most severely affected patients.

The twin pairs came from the European Cystic Fibrosis Twin and Sibling Study Cohort, a cohort that recruited patients from 150 to 200 CF clinics across 14 European countries. Zygosity and CFTR genotype were confirmed in-house, and zygosity was tested by multiplex PCR of nine short tandem repeat loci. Peripheral blood was taken from each twin, and clinical parameters were recorded on the day of blood sampling. Genomic DNA was isolated from peripheral blood cells with phenol/chloroform and kept in TE buffer at 4 degrees C. Remarks on this clone: This clone's antigen is unknown. Base qualities are not provided; no much larger clone lies one nucleotide away.

The specimen sequenced was blood. This clonotype was sampled from a girl aged 2 to 10 with cystic fibrosis.

The CDR3 reads CSEKSQRGYTF. The bases are TGCAGTGAAAAAAGCCAGCGGGGCTACACCTTC. Recombination linked TRBV20-1 to TRBJ1-2, with an unclear D gene assignment. The junction shows trimming of 7 bases on V and 8 bases on J, plus 14 bases between the germline ends. The germline V gene encodes CDR1 DFQATT and CDR2 SNEGSKA (reference sequence). Including cysteine and phenylalanine, the CDR3 has 11 amino acids. The DNA shown is the 33-base CDR3, in frame from base 1.